These 15 T cell receptor beta chains came from one sample sequenced in a study of cytomegalovirus exposure and HLA in healthy donors. Primers for the PCR totalled 60 Vbeta and 13 Jbeta. Profiling relied on immunoSEQ multiplex PCR, and the TCRdb table lists in-frame clones only, not all of them. The sample has approximately 190,000 clones; 75% to 80% are singletons. Input material: PBMCs. The receptors here all came from a woman aged 25 to 39 in good health and CMV-seropositive.

This clone was observed a handful of times. Here the CDR3 reads CATAIIAGGSYNEQFF. The CDR3 DNA sequence: TGCGCCACGGCCATAATAGCGGGGGGTTCCTACAATGAGCAGTTCTTC. This chain joins TRBV5-1 and TRBJ2-1; 10 bases agree with TRBD2. Unmatched junction bases numbered 10, after V lost 9 bases and J lost 1 base. Looked up from germline, CDR1 is SGHRS and CDR2 is YFSETQ. The CDR3 is 16 amino acids. The full variable domain, in which reference TRBV5-1 and TRBJ2-1 provide the parts outside the CDR3, is KAGVTQTPRYLIKTRGQQVTLSCSPISGHRSVSWYQQTPGQGLQFLFEYFSETQRNKGNFPGRFSGRQFSNSRSEMNVSTLELGDSALYLCATAIIAGGSYNEQFFGPGTRLTVL.

The rearrangement joins TRBV28 to TRBJ2-4; TRBD1 matches 9 bases. Germline CDR1 and CDR2: MDHEN and SYDVKM. The CDR3 covers 16 residues. Trimming cost V 8 bases and J 1 base; bases outside gene matches: 9. The CDR3: CASASPGTGAKNIQYF. The DNA for the CDR3 is TGTGCCAGCGCCTCTCCAGGGACAGGGGCCAAAAACATTCAGTACTTC.

This chain uses TRBV30 with TRBJ2-1; 8 bases line up with TRBD2. CDR3 size: 14 residues. V shed 4 bases, J shed 7 bases, and the junction held 9 bases outside the gene matches. The germline gives CDR1 GTSNPN, CDR2 SVGIG (reference sequence). The CDR3 reads CAWISGSVRNEQFF. The CDR3 region has the DNA TGTGCCTGGATAAGCGGGAGTGTGCGAAATGAGCAGTTCTTC.

V usage is TRBV25-1 and J usage is TRBJ2-2; 7 bases map to TRBD2. This CDR3 is built from 15 residues. The germline V gene has CDR1 MGHDK and CDR2 SYGVNS. V gave up 1 base and J gave up 4 bases; unmatched junction bases: 3. The CDR3 region is CASSEFAGATGELFF. The CDR3 DNA reads TGTGCCAGCAGTGAATTCGCGGGAGCCACCGGGGAGCTGTTTTTT.

This clone was observed a handful of times. The V and J genes are TRBV7-8 and TRBJ2-5; D is unclear. The CDR3 contains 13 residues. Looked up from germline, CDR1 is SGHVS and CDR2 is FQNEAQ. Trimming shortened V by 3 bases and J by 2 bases, and 7 bases separated the two germline ends. The CDR3 sequence is CASSFVQQETQYF. The CDR3 coding sequence is TGTGCCAGCAGCTTCGTACAGCAAGAGACCCAGTACTTC.

In this sample, this clone turned up a few times. This chain uses TRBV5-1 with TRBJ2-2, with 7 bases that match TRBD1. V was clipped by 5 bases and J by 4 bases; unmatched bases: 20. This CDR3 is built from 19 residues. Germline V gene lookup returns CDR1 SGHRS and CDR2 YFSETQ. The CDR3 loop reads CASRIVPLGEGAGTGELFF. CDR3 sequence (DNA): TGCGCCAGCAGGATCGTCCCATTAGGCGAGGGGGCTGGCACCGGGGAGCTGTTTTTT.

The V call is TRBV9, the J call TRBJ2-7; D is possibly TRBD2 (5 bases). V was pared by 0 bases and J by 0 bases, with 13 bases between. CDR3 length equals 16 residues. Germline CDR1 is SGDLS and CDR2 is YYNGEE. CDR3 region: CASSVGFGAASYEQYF. CDR3 DNA sequence: TGTGCCAGCAGCGTAGGATTTGGAGCGGCCTCCTACGAGCAGTACTTC.

The rearrangement joins TRBV7-2 to TRBJ1-3, with 7 bases fitting TRBD1. Trimming took 4 bases from V and 0 from J; bases not matched to a gene: 9. Germline V gives CDR1 SGHTA, CDR2 FQGNSA. The CDR3 totals 17 residues. CDR3 bases: TGTGCCAGCAGCTCACGACGGGACAGCCGCTCTGGAAACACCATATATTTT. It specifies CASSSRRDSRSGNTIYF.

This chain links TRBV7-2 with TRBJ1-3; D is undetermined. CDR1 is SGHTA, CDR2 FQGNSA, per germline. This CDR3 has 16 residues. The V end was cut by 0 bases, the J end by 0 bases, with 9 bases between. The CDR3 loop is CASSLASLSSGNTIYF. In DNA form, the CDR3 reads TGTGCCAGCAGCTTAGCCTCATTGAGCTCTGGAAACACCATATATTTT. The variable domain in full, with the rest retrieved from reference TRBV7-2 and TRBJ1-3, is GAGVSQSPSNKVTEKGKDVELRCDPISGHTALYWYRQSLGQGLEFLIYFQGNSAPDKSGLPSDRFSAERTGGSVSTLTIQRTQQEDSAVYLCASSLASLSSGNTIYFGEGSWLTVV.

This chain joins TRBV6-6 and TRBJ2-7; TRBD2 aligns across 7 bases. V dropped 5 bases and J dropped 2; count of bases not matched to a gene: 6. The germline V gene has CDR1 MNHNY and CDR2 SVGAGI (reference sequence). The CDR3 runs to 14 residues. The chain's CDR3 is CASSPERGPYEQYF. In nucleotides, the CDR3 is TGTGCCAGCAGTCCCGAGCGGGGCCCCTACGAGCAGTACTTC.

This chain joins TRBV6-6 and TRBJ1-3, with 7 bases matching TRBD1. The CDR3 consists of 16 residues. Germline V gives CDR1 MNHNY, CDR2 SVGAGI (reference sequence). With 2 bases clipped from V and 2 bases from J, the junction kept 6 bases outside the gene matches. DNA for the CDR3: TGTGCCAGCAGTTACACAGGGGTAGAAGCTGGAAACACCATATATTTT. This encodes CASSYTGVEAGNTIYF.

Of note for this clone: The sample carries other DNA sequences with the same CDR3. The J gene is TRBJ2-7, the V gene TRBV28; tentative D call: TRBD2 (5 bases). This CDR3 spans 14 amino acids. Germline CDR1 MDHEN, CDR2 SYDVKM. V lost 2 bases and J lost 2, with 10 bases in between. The CDR3 DNA sequence: TGTGCCAGCAGTTTACGGCTAGCTCCCTACGAGCAGTACTTC. Its protein product is CASSLRLAPYEQYF.

The chain combines TRBV29-1 with TRBJ2-2; 12 bases line up with TRBD2. Looked up from germline, CDR1 is SQVTM and CDR2 is ANQGSEA. This CDR3 has 16 amino acids. V shed 4 bases, J shed 7 bases, and the junction held 10 bases outside the gene matches. Here the CDR3 DNA reads TGCAGCGTTGGAGGGAGGCTAGCGGGGGGGCTCGGGGAGCTGTTTTTT. Amino acids: CSVGGRLAGGLGELFF.

A word on this clone: The sample contains more than one DNA sequence encoding this CDR3. This rearrangement joins TRBV18 to TRBJ2-7, with unresolved D. CDR3 length equals 13 residues. The V gene's germline CDR1 is KGHSH and CDR2 LQKENI. The V end lost 0 bases, the J end lost 0 bases, and 3 bases lay between the germline ends. CDR3 DNA sequence: TGTGCCAGCTCACCACCCAGCTCCTACGAGCAGTACTTC. Its translation: CASSPPSSYEQYF.

V is TRBV30 and J is TRBJ2-6; TRBD1 might be the D (6 bases). V lost 3 bases, J lost 0 bases, and 18 bases lay in between. The CDR3 length is 18 residues. Germline values: CDR1 GTSNPN, CDR2 SVGIG (reference sequence). The CDR3 sequence is CAWRGWDIGYSGANVLTF. DNA of the CDR3: TGTGCCTGGAGGGGGTGGGACATTGGGTACTCTGGGGCCAACGTCCTGACTTTC.